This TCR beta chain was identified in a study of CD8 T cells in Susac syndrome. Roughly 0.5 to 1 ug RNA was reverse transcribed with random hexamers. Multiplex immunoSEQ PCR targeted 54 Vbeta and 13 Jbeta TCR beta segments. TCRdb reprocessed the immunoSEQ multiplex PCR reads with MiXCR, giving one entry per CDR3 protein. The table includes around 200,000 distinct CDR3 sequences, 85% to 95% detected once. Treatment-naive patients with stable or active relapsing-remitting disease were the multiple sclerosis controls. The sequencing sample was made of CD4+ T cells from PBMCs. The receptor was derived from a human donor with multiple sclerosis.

The CDR3 nucleotides read TGCAGTGCTAGGAGAGGTCCCGCAGGGCATGAGCAGTTCTTC. It is translated as CSARRGPAGHEQFF. The V gene is TRBV20-1, the J gene TRBJ2-1; D perhaps matches TRBD1 (5 bases). CDR1 is DFQATT and CDR2 is SNEGSKA in the germline V gene (reference sequence). Trimming stripped 3 bases from V and 8 bases from J, with 17 bases between. CDR3 length: 14 residues.